Below, 17 T cell receptor beta chains from the same sample are listed, as sequenced in a study of synovial regulatory T cells in juvenile arthritis. Clones were sequenced by immunoSEQ multiplex PCR, and TCRdb holds only the in-frame ones, with some missing. The table for this sample gives approximately 10,000 clones. The material sequenced was Treg cells from blood. Subset defined: remaining (HLA-DR-negative) circulating blood Treg cells. These receptors came from a donor between 2 and 29 years old with juvenile idiopathic arthritis.

The chain uses TRBV27 and TRBJ1-2; TCRdb returns TRBD1, unconfirmable since there is no DNA. There are 17 residues in the CDR3. DNA was not recorded. Germline CDR1 reads MNHEY; CDR2 reads SMNVEV (reference sequence). The CDR3: CASSTIGQGHRDYGYTF.

The CDR3 reads CASSQDRTGVEGYTF. The chain links TRBV4-2 to TRBJ1-2; TCRdb designates TRBD1, a call that cannot be tested without DNA. There are 15 residues in the CDR3. No DNA is listed. Germline lookup yields CDR1 LGHNA and CDR2 YNFKEQ.

The chain links TRBV7-2 to TRBJ1-3. Germline values: CDR1 SGHTA, CDR2 FQGNSA. The CDR3 contains 17 residues. No nucleotide data were recorded. CDR3 in amino acids: CASSLAGPGYSGNTIYF.

The gene calls are TRBV14 and TRBJ2-7; TCRdb lists TRBD2, though no DNA is available to test this call. CDR3 length equals 14 residues. No DNA accompanies this entry. CDR1 and CDR2 from the germline V gene are SGHDN and FVKESK. CDR3: CASSHRGRVYEQYF.

Frequency places this clone as medium-sized. V is TRBV28 and J is TRBJ1-1; TCRdb picks TRBD1, but there is no DNA to check that call. Germline-derived CDR1 and CDR2 are MDHEN and SYDVKM. The CDR3 spans 14 residues. No DNA appears here. This chain's CDR3 is CASSTDRANTEAFF.

This rearrangement joins TRBV4-2 to TRBJ2-1; with no DNA, the TCRdb D assignment of TRBD1 cannot be verified. CDR1 and CDR2 from the germline V gene are LGHNA and YNFKEQ. The CDR3 spans 18 residues. Only the protein sequence is given. The CDR3 reads CASSHDRDRLYSYNEQFF.

The rearrangement joins TRBV28 to TRBJ2-1; TCRdb gives TRBD1 as the D gene, but with no DNA this cannot be confirmed. In germline, CDR1 is MDHEN, CDR2 SYDVKM. The CDR3 length is 14 residues. The protein alone is recorded here. CDR3 residues: CASADRGRFNEQFF.

The genes are TRBV19 and TRBJ2-1; the TCRdb call, TRBD2, lacks DNA for checking. CDR3 length equals 13 residues. No coding sequence is recorded. CDR1 and CDR2 from the germline V gene are LNHDA and SQIVND (reference sequence). Here the CDR3 reads CASSWTSAREQFF.

The chain links TRBV6-1 to TRBJ2-3. The CDR3 is 13 residues long. The nucleotide record is missing. The germline gives CDR1 MNHNS, CDR2 SASEGT. CDR3 in amino acids: CASSRNFPDTQYF.

This chain connects TRBV7-2 to TRBJ1-5; with no DNA, the TCRdb D assignment of TRBD1 cannot be verified. This CDR3 has 13 amino acids. The record lacks a DNA sequence. Germline V gives CDR1 SGHTA, CDR2 FQGNSA. Here the CDR3 reads CASSFGPNQPQHF.

The rearrangement links TRBV5-4 to TRBJ1-2; without DNA, the TCRdb call of TRBD1 cannot be checked. The CDR3 loop spans 16 amino acids. Only the protein is on record. The V gene's germline CDR1 is SGHNT and CDR2 YYREEE (reference sequence). The CDR3 region is CASSFAAGTGGYGYTF.

The rearrangement joins TRBV18 to TRBJ2-1; checking the TCRdb D call of TRBD2 is not possible without DNA. The CDR3 has 15 amino acids. The DNA is unrecorded. The germline V gene has CDR1 KGHSH and CDR2 LQKENI. The CDR3 sequence is CASSLETSGHNEQFF.

This chain joins TRBV27 and TRBJ2-3. The CDR3 runs to 13 residues. No DNA appears here. From germline, CDR1 is MNHEY and CDR2 SMNVEV (reference sequence). The CDR3 region is CASIARGADTQYF.

The chain has TRBV15 and TRBJ2-3. The CDR3 spans 16 residues. No DNA is given. Germline-derived CDR1 and CDR2 are LNHNV and YYDKDF (reference sequence). CDR3: CATSRRGESSTDTQYF.

The V call is TRBV15, the J call TRBJ2-6; TCRdb proposes TRBD1, but this gene call is untestable without DNA. The CDR3 is 17 residues long. The coding DNA is unavailable. Per the germline V gene, CDR1 is LNHNV and CDR2 is YYDKDF (reference sequence). CDR3 sequence reads: CATSRDRQGSRANVLTF. The full variable domain, with the rest looked up from reference TRBV15 and TRBJ2-6, is DAMVIQNPRYQVTQFGKPVTLSCSQTLNHNVMYWYQQKSSQAPKLLFHYYDKDFNNEADTPDNFQSRRPNTSFCFLDIRSPGLGDTAMYLCATSRDRQGSRANVLTFGAGSRLTVL.

The J gene is TRBJ1-4, the V gene TRBV19; TCRdb's assignment of TRBD1 cannot be checked, as there is no DNA. CDR1 is LNHDA and CDR2 is SQIVND in the germline V gene (reference sequence). This CDR3 contains 15 residues. The nucleotide record is missing. This CDR3 reads CASSPRTGSNEKLFF.

The chain carries TRBV6-1 and TRBJ2-5; without DNA, the TCRdb call of TRBD1 cannot be checked. CDR1 MNHNS and CDR2 SASEGT come from the germline V gene. CDR3 length equals 14 residues. There is no recorded DNA. This chain's CDR3 is CASSKLDREETQYF.